This T cell receptor beta chain was captured by sequencing in a study of chemoradiotherapy in HPV16-positive cancers. Findings and caveats of the study: During treatment, candidate HPV-specific clones and E7-related motifs expanded in tumor.

As concerns this clone: Antigen specificity is unknown.

Profiled with immunoSEQ multiplex PCR; TCRdb holds only in-frame clones, not every one. The sample has 17,000 or so clones; 90% to 95% are singletons. Repertoires were sampled repeatedly during chemoradiotherapy. The V gene's germline CDR1 is SGHNT and CDR2 YYREEE (reference sequence). V trimming: 4 bases; J trimming: 6 bases; junction bases outside the gene matches: 6. CDR3 size: 14 residues. This material consisted of blood, taken from a patient who underwent chemoradiotherapy. The chain is built from TRBV5-4 and TRBJ2-1; 8 bases agree with TRBD1. The receptor's source is a human donor with HPV-associated anogenital cancer. In nucleotides, the CDR3 is TGTGCCAGCAGCGCGGACAGGGTCCGCAATGAGCAGTTCTTC. This encodes CASSADRVRNEQFF. Using reference TRBV5-4 and TRBJ2-1 for the parts outside the CDR3, the full variable domain is ETGVTQSPTHLIKTRGQQVTLRCSSQSGHNTVSWYQQALGQGPQFIFQYYREEENGRGNFPPRFSGLQFPNYSSELNVNALELDDSALYLCASSADRVRNEQFFGPGTRLTVL.